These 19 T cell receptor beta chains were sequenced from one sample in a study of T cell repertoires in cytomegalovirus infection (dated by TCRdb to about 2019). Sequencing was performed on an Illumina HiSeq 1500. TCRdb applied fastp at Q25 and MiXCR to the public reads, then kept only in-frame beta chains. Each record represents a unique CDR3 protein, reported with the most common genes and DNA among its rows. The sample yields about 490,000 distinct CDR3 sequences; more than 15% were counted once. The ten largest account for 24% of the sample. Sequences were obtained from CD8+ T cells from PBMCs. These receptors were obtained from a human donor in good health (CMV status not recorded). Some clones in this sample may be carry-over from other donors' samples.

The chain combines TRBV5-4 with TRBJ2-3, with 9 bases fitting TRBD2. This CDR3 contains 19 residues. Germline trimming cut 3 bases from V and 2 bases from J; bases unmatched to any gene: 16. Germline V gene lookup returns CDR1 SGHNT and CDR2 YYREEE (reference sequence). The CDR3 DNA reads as TGTGCCAGCAGCTCTTTACCGCCTGTACTAGCGGGTGTCACAGATACGCAGTATTTT. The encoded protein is CASSSLPPVLAGVTDTQYF.

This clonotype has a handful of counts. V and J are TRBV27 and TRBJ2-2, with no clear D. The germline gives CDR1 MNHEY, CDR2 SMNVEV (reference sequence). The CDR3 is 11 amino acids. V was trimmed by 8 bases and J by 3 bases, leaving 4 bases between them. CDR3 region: CASGYTGELFF. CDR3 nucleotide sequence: TGTGCCAGCGGTTACACCGGGGAGCTGTTTTTT.

The CDR3 sequence is CASSIDNSPLHF. Written as DNA, the CDR3 is TGTGCCAGTAGTATAGATAATTCACCCCTCCACTTT. This sequence joins TRBV19 and TRBJ1-6; D unclear. This CDR3 contains 12 residues. Trimming pared 0 bases from V and 6 bases from J, leaving 0 bases between. CDR1 and CDR2 from the germline V gene are LNHDA and SQIVND (reference sequence). Using reference TRBV19 and TRBJ1-6 for the parts outside the CDR3, the full variable domain is DGGITQSPKYLFRKEGQNVTLSCEQNLNHDAMYWYRQDPGQGLRLIYYSQIVNDFQKGDIAEGYSVSREKKESFPLTVTSAQKNPTAFYLCASSIDNSPLHFGNGTRLTVT.

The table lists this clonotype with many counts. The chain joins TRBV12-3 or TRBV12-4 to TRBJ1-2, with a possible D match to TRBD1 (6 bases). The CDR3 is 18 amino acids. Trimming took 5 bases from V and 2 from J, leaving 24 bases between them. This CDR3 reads CASSPPRTEGRMNYGYTF. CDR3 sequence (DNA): TGTGCCAGCAGTCCCCCGCGGACAGAGGGTAGGATGAACTATGGCTACACCTTC.

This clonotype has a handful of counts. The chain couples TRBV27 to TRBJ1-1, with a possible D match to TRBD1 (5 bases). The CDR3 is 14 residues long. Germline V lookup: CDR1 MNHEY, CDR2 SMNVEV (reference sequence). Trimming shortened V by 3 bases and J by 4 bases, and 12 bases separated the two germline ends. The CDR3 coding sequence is TGTGCCAGCAGTTTGGGGCTAGAACGCACTGAAGCTTTCTTT. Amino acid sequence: CASSLGLERTEAFF.

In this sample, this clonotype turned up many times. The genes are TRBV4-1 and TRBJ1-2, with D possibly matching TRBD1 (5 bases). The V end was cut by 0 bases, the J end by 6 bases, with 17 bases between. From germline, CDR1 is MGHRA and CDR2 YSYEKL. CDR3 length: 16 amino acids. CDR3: CASSQDSAGNGDGYTF. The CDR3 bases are TGCGCCAGCAGCCAAGATAGCGCAGGGAACGGTGATGGCTACACCTTC.

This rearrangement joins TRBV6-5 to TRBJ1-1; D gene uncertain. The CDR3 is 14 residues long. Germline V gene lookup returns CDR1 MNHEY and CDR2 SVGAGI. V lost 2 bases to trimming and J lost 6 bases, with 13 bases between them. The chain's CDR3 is CASSYPTAGSEAFF. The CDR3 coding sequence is TGTGCCAGCAGTTACCCAACCGCGGGCTCTGAAGCTTTCTTT.

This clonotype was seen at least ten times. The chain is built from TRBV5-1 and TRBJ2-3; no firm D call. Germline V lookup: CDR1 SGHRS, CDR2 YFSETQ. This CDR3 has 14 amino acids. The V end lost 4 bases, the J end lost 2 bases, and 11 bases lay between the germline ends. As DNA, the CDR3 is TGCGCCAGCAGCACGACCCAGTCCACAGATACGCAGTATTTT. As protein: CASSTTQSTDTQYF.

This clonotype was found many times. CDR3 sequence: CASDRDRGASETQYF. In DNA form, the CDR3 reads TGTGCCAGCGACCGGGACAGGGGAGCCTCGGAGACCCAGTACTTC. The chain uses TRBV2 and TRBJ2-5, with TRBD1 matching 10 bases. V gave up 8 bases and J gave up 5 bases; unmatched junction bases: 11. Germline V gives CDR1 SNHLY, CDR2 FYNNEI. This CDR3 comprises 15 residues. Looking up the rest from reference TRBV2 and TRBJ2-5 gives the full variable domain: EPEVTQTPSHQVTQMGQEVILRCVPISNHLYFYWYRQILGQKVEFLVSFYNNEISEKSEIFDDQFSVERPDGSNFTLKIRSTKLEDSAMYFCASDRDRGASETQYFGPGTRLLVL.

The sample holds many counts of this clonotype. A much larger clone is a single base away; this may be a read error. The CDR3, as DNA: TGTGCCAGCAGGGGAGTCACTGAAGCTTTCTTT. This encodes CASRGVTEAFF. V is TRBV25-1 and J is TRBJ1-1, with D unresolved. The length of the CDR3 is 11 residues. V shed 6 bases and J shed 4 bases, with 6 bases lying between them. From germline, CDR1 is MGHDK and CDR2 SYGVNS.

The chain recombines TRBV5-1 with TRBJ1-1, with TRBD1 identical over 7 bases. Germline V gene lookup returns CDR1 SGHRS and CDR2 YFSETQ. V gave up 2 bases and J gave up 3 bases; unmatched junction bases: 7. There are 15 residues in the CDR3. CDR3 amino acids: CASSFARTGDTEAFF. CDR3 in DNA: TGCGCCAGCAGCTTCGCACGAACAGGGGACACTGAAGCTTTCTTT.

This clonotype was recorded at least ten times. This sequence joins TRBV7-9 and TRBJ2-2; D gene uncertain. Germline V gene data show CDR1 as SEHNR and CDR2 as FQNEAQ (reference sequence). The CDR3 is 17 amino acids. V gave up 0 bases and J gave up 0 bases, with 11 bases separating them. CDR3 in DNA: TGTGCCAGCAGCTTAGCCCTTTTGCTAGCGAACACCGGGGAGCTGTTTTTT. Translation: CASSLALLLANTGELFF. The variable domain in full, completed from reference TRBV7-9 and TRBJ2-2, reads DTGVSQNPRHKITKRGQNVTFRCDPISEHNRLYWYRQTLGQGPEFLTYFQNEAQLEKSRLLSDRFSAERPKGSFSTLEIQRTEQGDSAMYLCASSLALLLANTGELFFGEGSRLTVL.

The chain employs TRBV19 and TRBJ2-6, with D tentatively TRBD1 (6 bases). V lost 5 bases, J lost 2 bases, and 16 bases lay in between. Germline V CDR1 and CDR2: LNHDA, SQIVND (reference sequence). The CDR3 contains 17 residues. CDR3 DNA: TGTGCCAGTAGTCCATCCTGGACAGTTACTGGGGCCAACGTCCTGACTTTC. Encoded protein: CASSPSWTVTGANVLTF.

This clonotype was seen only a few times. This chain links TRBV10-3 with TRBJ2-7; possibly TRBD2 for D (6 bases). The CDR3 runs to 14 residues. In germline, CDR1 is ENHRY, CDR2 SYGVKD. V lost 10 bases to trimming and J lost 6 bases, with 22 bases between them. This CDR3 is CATSGGITGGEQYF. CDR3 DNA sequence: TGTGCCACCAGCGGAGGGATAACCGGGGGCGAGCAGTACTTC.

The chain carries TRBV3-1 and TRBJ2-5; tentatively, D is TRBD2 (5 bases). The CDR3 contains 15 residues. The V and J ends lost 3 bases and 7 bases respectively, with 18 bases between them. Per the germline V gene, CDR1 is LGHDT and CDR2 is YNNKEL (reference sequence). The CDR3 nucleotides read TGTGCCAGCAGCCATCCAAAAACCATCGGAGGGACCCAGTACTTC. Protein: CASSHPKTIGGTQYF.

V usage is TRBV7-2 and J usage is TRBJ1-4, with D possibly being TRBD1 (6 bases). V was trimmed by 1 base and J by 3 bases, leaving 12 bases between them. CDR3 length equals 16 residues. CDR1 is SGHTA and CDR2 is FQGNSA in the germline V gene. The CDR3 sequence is CASSLGSGAPNEKLFF. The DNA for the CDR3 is TGTGCCAGCAGCTTAGGATCGGGGGCACCTAATGAAAAACTGTTTTTT.

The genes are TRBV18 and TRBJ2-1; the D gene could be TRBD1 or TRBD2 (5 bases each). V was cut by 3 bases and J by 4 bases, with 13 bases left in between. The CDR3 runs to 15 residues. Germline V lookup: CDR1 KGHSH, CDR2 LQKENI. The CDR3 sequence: CASSPGAGLYNEQFF. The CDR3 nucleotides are TGTGCCAGCTCACCGGGAGCAGGGCTTTACAATGAGCAGTTCTTC.

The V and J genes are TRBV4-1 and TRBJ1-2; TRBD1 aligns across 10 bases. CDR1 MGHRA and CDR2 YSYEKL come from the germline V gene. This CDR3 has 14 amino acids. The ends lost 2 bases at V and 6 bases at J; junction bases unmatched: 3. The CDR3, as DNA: TGCGCCAGCAGCCAACTGGGACAGGGGCATGGCTACACCTTC. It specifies CASSQLGQGHGYTF.

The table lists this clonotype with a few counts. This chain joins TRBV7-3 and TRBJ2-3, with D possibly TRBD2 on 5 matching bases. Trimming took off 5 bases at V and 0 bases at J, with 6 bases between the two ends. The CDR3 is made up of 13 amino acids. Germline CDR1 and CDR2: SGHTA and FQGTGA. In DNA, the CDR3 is TGTGCCAGCAGCCGACTAAGCACAGATACGCAGTATTTT. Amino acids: CASSRLSTDTQYF.